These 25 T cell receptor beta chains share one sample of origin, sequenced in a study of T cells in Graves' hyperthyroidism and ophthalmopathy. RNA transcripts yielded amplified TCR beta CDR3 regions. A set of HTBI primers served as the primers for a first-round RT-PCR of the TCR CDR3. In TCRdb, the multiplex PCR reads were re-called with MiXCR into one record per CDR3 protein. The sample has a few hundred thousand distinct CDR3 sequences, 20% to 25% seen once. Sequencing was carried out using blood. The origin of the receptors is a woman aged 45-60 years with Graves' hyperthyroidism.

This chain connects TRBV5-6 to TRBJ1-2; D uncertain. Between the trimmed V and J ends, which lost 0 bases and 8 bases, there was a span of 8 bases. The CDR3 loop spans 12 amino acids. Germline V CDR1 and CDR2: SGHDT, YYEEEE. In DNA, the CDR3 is TGTGCCAGCAGCTTGGACTTTAAAGGCTACACCTTC. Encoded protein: CASSLDFKGYTF.

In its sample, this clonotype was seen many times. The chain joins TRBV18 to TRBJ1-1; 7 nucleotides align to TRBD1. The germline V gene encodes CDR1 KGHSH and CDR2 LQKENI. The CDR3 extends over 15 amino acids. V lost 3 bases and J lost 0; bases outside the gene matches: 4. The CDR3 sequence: CASSPGQVMNTEAFF. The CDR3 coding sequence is TGTGCCAGCTCACCCGGACAGGTTATGAACACTGAAGCTTTCTTT.

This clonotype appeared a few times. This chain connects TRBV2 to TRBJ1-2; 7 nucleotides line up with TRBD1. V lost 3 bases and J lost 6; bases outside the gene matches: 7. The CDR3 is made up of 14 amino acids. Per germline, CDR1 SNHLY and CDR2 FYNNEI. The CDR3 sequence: CASSESRGLDGYTF. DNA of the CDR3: TGTGCCAGCAGTGAGTCCAGGGGGTTGGATGGCTACACCTTC.

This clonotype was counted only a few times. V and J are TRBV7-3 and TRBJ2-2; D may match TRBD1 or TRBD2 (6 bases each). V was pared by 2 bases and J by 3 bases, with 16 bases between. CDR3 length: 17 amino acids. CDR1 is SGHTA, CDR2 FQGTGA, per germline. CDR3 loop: CASSLSPGAVDTGELFF. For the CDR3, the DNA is TGTGCCAGCAGCTTATCTCCGGGGGCGGTTGACACCGGGGAGCTGTTTTTT.

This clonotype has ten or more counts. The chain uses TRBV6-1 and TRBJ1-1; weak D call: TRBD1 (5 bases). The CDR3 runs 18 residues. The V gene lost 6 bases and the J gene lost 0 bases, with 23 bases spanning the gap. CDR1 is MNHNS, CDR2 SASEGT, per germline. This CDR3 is CASRAGPMEGTMNTEAFF. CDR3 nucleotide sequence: TGTGCCAGCAGGGCAGGACCGATGGAGGGGACTATGAACACTGAAGCTTTCTTT.

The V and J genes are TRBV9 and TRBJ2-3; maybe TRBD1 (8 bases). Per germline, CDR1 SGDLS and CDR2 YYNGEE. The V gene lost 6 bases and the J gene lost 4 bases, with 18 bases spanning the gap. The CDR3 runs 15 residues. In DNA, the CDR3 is TGTGCCAGCACCGGACAGGGAGGGGGTTCAGATACGCAGTATTTT. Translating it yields CASTGQGGGSDTQYF. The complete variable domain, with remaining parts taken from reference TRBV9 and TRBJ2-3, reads DSGVTQTPKHLITATGQRVTLRCSPRSGDLSVYWYQQSLDQGLQFLIQYYNGEERAKGNILERFSAQQFPDLHSELNLSSLELGDSALYFCASTGQGGGSDTQYFGPGTRLTVL.

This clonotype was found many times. CDR3 sequence: CASRVTREAFF. DNA for the CDR3: TGTGCCAGCAGGGTGACAAGGGAAGCTTTCTTT. V gene TRBV28 combines with J gene TRBJ1-1; D not resolved. The CDR3 length is 11 residues. V was pared by 6 bases and J by 8 bases, with 10 bases between. Germline V gene sequence: CDR1 MDHEN, CDR2 SYDVKM.

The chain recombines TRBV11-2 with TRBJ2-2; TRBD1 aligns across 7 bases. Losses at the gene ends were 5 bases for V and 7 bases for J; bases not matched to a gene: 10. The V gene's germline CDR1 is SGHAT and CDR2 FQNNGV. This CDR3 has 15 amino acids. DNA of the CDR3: TGTGCCAGCAGCCCGATCCCCCAGGGGGACGGGGAGCTGTTTTTT. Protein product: CASSPIPQGDGELFF.

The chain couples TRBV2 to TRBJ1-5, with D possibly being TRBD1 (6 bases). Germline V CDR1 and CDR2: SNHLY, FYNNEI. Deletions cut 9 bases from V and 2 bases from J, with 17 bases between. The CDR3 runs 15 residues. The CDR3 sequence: CASDLWGAGNQPQHF. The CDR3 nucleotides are TGTGCCAGTGACCTATGGGGGGCCGGCAATCAGCCCCAGCATTTT.

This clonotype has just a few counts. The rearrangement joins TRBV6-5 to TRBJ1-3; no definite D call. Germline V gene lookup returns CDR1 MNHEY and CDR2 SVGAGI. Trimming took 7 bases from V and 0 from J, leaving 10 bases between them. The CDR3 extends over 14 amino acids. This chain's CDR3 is CASIKGNSGNTIYF. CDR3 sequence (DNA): TGTGCCAGCATTAAAGGAAACTCTGGAAACACCATATATTTT.

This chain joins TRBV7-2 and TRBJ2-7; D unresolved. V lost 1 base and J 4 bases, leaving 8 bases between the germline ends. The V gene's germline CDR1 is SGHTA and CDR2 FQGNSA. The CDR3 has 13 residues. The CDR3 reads CASSLVNRYEQYF. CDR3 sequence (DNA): TGTGCCAGCAGCTTAGTGAATCGGTACGAGCAGTACTTC. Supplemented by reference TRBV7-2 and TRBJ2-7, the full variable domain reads GAGVSQSPSNKVTEKGKDVELRCDPISGHTALYWYRQSLGQGLEFLIYFQGNSAPDKSGLPSDRFSAERTGGSVSTLTIQRTQQEDSAVYLCASSLVNRYEQYFGPGTRLTVT.

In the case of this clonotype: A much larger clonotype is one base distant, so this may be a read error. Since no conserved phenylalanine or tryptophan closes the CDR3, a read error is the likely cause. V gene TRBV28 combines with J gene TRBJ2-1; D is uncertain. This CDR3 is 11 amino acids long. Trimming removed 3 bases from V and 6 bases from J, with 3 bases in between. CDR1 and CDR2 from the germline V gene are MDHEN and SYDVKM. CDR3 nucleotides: TGTGCCAGCAGTTTCCGCAATGAGCAGTTCTGC. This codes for CASSFRNEQFC.

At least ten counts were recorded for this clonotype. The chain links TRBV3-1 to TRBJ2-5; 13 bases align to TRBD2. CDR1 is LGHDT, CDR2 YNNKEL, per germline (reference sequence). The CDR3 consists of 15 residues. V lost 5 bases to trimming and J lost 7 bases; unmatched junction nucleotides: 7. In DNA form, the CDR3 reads TGTGCCAGCAGCAAACTAGCGGGAGGGGATCGGACCCAGTACTTC. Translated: CASSKLAGGDRTQYF.

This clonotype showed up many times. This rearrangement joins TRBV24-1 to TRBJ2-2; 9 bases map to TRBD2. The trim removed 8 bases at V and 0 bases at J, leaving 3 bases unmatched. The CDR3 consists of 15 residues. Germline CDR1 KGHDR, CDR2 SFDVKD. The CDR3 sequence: CATKAGGANTGELFF. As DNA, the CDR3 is TGTGCCACCAAAGCGGGGGGCGCGAACACCGGGGAGCTGTTTTTT.

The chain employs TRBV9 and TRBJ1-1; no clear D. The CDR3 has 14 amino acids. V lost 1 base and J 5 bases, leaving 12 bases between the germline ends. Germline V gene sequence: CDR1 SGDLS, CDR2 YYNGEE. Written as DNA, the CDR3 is TGTGCCAGCAGCGTACAGGCTGGGAGGACTGAAGCTTTCTTT. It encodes CASSVQAGRTEAFF.

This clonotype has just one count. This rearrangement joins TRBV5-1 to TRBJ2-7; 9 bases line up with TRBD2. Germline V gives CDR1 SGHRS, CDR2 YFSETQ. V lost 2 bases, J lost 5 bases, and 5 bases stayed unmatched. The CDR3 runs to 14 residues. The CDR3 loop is CASSLLAGANEQYF. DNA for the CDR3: TGCGCCAGCAGCTTACTAGCGGGCGCAAACGAGCAGTACTTC. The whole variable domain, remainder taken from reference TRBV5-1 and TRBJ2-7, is KAGVTQTPRYLIKTRGQQVTLSCSPISGHRSVSWYQQTPGQGLQFLFEYFSETQRNKGNFPGRFSGRQFSNSRSEMNVSTLELGDSALYLCASSLLAGANEQYFGPGTRLTVT.

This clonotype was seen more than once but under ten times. DNA for the CDR3: TGCAGCGTTGAAATGACCCTCGGCGGGGAGCTGTTTTTT. Residues: CSVEMTLGGELFF. V usage is TRBV29-1 and J usage is TRBJ2-2; D is ambiguous. V shed 2 bases and J shed 7 bases, with 11 bases lying between them. Germline CDR1 SQVTM, CDR2 ANQGSEA. The CDR3 totals 13 residues.

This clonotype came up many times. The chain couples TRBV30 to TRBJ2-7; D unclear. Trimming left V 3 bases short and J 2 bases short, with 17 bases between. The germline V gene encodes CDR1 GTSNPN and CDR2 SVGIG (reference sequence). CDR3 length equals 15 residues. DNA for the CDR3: TGTGCCTGGAGCGTCCCCGGCCCACGGCCCTACGAGCAGTACTTC. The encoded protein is CAWSVPGPRPYEQYF. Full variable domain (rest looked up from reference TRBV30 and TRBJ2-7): SQTIHQWPATLVQPVGSPLSLECTVEGTSNPNLYWYRQAAGRGLQLLFYSVGIGQISSEVPQNLSASRPQDRQFILSSKKLLLSDSGFYLCAWSVPGPRPYEQYFGPGTRLTVT.

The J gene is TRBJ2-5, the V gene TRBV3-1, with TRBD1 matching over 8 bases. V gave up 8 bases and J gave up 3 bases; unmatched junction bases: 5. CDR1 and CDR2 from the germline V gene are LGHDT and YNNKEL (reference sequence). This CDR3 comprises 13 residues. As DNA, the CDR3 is TGTGCCAGCGCGGGACAGGACGAAGAGACCCAGTACTTC. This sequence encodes CASAGQDEETQYF.

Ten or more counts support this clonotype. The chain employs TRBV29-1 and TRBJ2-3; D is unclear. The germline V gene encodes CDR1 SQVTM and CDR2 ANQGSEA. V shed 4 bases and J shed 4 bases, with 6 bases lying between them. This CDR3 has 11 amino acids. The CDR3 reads CSVGVADTQYF. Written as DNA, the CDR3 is TGCAGCGTTGGAGTTGCAGATACGCAGTATTTT.

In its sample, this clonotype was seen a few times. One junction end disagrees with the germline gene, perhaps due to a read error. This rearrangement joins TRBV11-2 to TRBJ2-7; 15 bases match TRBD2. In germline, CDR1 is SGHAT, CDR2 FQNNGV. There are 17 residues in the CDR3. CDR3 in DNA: TGTGCCAGCAGCTTAGTGAGGACTAGCGGGAGGGCCTACGAGCAGCACTTC. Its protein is CASSLVRTSGRAYEQHF.

In nucleotides, the CDR3 is TGTGCCAGCAGTGCTAGGGCGGGAGGCCCCTACAATGAGCAGTTCTTC. Translated: CASSARAGGPYNEQFF. The gene calls are TRBV2 and TRBJ2-1, with 8 bases fitting TRBD2. The V gene's germline CDR1 is SNHLY and CDR2 FYNNEI. Losses at the gene ends were 4 bases for V and 2 bases for J; bases not matched to a gene: 7. The CDR3 length is 16 residues.

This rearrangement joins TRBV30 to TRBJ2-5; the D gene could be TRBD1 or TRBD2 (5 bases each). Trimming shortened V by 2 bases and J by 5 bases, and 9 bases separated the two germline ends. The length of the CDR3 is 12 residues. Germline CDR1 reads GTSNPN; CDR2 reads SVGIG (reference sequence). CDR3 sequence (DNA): TGTGCCTGGAGTCACGGGGCGGAGACCCAGTACTTC. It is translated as CAWSHGAETQYF.

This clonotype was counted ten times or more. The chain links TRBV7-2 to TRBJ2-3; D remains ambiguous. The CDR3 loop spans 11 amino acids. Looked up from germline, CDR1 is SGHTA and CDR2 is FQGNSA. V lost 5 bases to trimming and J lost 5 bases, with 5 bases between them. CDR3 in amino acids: CASSRQDTQYF. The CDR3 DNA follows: TGTGCCAGCAGCCGTCAAGATACGCAGTATTTT.

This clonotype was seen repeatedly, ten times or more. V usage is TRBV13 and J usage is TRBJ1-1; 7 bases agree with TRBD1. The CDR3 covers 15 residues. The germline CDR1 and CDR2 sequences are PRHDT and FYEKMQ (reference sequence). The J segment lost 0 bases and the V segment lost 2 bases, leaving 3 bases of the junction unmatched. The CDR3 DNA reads TGTGCCAGCAGCTTAAAAGGACAGGTGAACACTGAAGCTTTCTTT. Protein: CASSLKGQVNTEAFF.